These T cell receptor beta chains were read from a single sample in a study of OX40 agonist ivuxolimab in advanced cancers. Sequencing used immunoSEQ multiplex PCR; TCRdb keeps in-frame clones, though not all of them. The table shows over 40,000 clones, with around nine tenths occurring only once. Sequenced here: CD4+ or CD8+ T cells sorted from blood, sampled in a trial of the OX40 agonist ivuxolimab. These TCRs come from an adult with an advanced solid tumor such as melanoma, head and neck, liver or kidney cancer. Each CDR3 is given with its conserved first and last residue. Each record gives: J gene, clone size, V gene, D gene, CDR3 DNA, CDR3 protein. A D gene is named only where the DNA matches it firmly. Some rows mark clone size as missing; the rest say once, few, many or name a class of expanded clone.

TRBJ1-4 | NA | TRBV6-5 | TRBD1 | TGTGCCAGCAGCGGAACGGGACAGACCCTGGGAAAACTGTTTTTT | CASSGTGQTLGKLFF
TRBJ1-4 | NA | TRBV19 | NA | TGTGCCAGTAGTCTCCGGCCTTACGGGGGCGAAAAACTGTTTTTT | CASSLRPYGGEKLFF
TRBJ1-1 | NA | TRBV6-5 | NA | TGTGCCAGCAGCCTCCCGGATGGAAGGAACACTGAAGCTTTCTTT | CASSLPDGRNTEAFF
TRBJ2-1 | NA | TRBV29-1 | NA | TGCAGCGTTGACTCGTACAATGAGCAGTTCTTC | CSVDSYNEQFF
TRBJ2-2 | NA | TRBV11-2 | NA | TGTGCCAGCAGCCTGAGACCAGACGCGAACACCGGGGAGCTGTTTTTT | CASSLRPDANTGELFF
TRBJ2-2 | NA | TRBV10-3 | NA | TGTGCCATCAGTGCACTACAGGGGAACACCGGGGAGCTGTTTTTT | CAISALQGNTGELFF
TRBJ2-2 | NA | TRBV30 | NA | TGTGCCTGGAGTTTGACAGTGAACACCGGGGAGCTGTTTTTT | CAWSLTVNTGELFF
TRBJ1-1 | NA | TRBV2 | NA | TGTGCCAGCAGTGATTCCATGAACACTGAAGCTTTCTTT | CASSDSMNTEAFF
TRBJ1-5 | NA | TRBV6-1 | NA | TGTGCCAGCAGGGGAGGGAGGACGGCGACGACCCAGCATTTT | CASRGGRTATTQHF
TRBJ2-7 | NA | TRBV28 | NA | TGTGCCAGCACCCCAGCCGGGGGGCAGTACGAGCAGTACTTC | CASTPAGGQYEQYF
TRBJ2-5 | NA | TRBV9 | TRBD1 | TGTGCCAGCAGCATACAGGGGGCGGGTCAAGAGACCCAGTACTTC | CASSIQGAGQETQYF
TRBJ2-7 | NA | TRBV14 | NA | TGTGCCAGCAGCCCAACAGGGTTAACGCAAGAGCAGTACTTC | CASSPTGLTQEQYF
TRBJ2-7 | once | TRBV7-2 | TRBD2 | TGTGCCAGCAGCCCTACTAGCGGTTTTTACTACGAGCAGTACTTC | CASSPTSGFYYEQYF
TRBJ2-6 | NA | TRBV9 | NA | TGTGCCAGCAGCCCCCAAGTTGGGGCCAACGTCCTGACTTTC | CASSPQVGANVLTF
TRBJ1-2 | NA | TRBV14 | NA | TGTGCCAGCAGCCACGGCCCTGCCCTCTATGGCTACACCTTC | CASSHGPALYGYTF
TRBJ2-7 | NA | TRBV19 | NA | TGTGCCAGTAGTAGAGGCGGGGACTCCTACGAGCAGTACTTC | CASSRGGDSYEQYF
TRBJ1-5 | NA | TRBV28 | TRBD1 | TGTGCCAGCAGTAACGGACAGGTAAATCAGCCCCAGCATTTT | CASSNGQVNQPQHF
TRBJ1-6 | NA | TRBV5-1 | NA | TGCGCCAGCAGCTTGGGAGAAATCACACCCCTCCACTTT | CASSLGEITPLHF
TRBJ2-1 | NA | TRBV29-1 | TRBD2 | TGCAGCGTCAAGCGGGACCTGGGGAAGAATGAGCAGTTCTTC | CSVKRDLGKNEQFF
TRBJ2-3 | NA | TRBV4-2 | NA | TGTGCCAGCAGCCCCCAGGGCGGGAGCACAGATACGCAGTATTTT | CASSPQGGSTDTQYF
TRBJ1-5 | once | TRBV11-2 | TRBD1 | TGTGCCAGCAGCGGGGACAGGGGGGCTAATCAGCCCCAGCATTTT | CASSGDRGANQPQHF